The text below deals with one T cell receptor beta chain. Using immunoSEQ multiplex PCR, the repertoire was profiled, and TCRdb retains in-frame clones only, with some absent. The table has 2 million to 2.5 million clones, nearly 97% seen once. In germline, CDR1 is LGHNA, CDR2 YSLEER. The CDR3 covers 16 residues. V lost 0 bases and J lost 3, with 15 bases in between. This entry comes from a study of shared clonotypes between healthy human individuals. The material sequenced was naive CD4+ T cells sorted from blood. The subset: CD45RA+ positively selected. The receptor was derived from a young man in good health. V gene TRBV4-3 combines with J gene TRBJ2-7; D is unresolved. CDR3 residues: CASSQDAGASVYEQYF. CDR3 DNA sequence: TGCGCCAGCAGCCAAGATGCAGGAGCGTCAGTCTACGAGCAGTACTTC.